These T cell receptor beta chains were read from a single sample in a study of OX40 agonist ivuxolimab in advanced cancers. TCRdb keeps only in-frame clones here, not all; method: immunoSEQ multiplex PCR. The sample records fewer than 35,000 clones, roughly 76% being singletons. This specimen consisted of CD4+ or CD8+ T cells sorted from blood, obtained in a trial of the OX40 agonist ivuxolimab. These receptors were collected from an adult with an advanced solid tumor such as melanoma, head and neck, liver or kidney cancer. The CDR3 runs from the conserved cysteine through the conserved F or W. The D gene is left open where the match is weak. For some rows the clone size is stated as once, few or many, or as a class when expanded; others skip it.

D	V	size	J	DNA	CDR3
-	TRBV18	-	TRBJ2-4	TGTGCCAGCTCACCTGGACAGGCCAAAAACATTCAGTACTTC	CASSPGQAKNIQYF
-	TRBV9	few	TRBJ1-1	TGTGCCAGCAGCGTAGAAGTCCAGGACACTGAAGCTTTCTTT	CASSVEVQDTEAFF
-	TRBV27	-	TRBJ2-7	TGTGCCAGCAGTTTATGGGCAGGGCAGACCTACGAGCAGTACTTC	CASSLWAGQTYEQYF
TRBD2	TRBV2	-	TRBJ2-1	TGTGCCAGCGTTAGTGGGGATAATGCGGGAGCCAGCTTCAATGAGCAGTTCTTC	CASVSGDNAGASFNEQFF
TRBD1	TRBV10-3	-	TRBJ2-3	TGTGCCATCAGTGCGGGAACCCGACAGGGGACAGATACGCAGTATTTT	CAISAGTRQGTDTQYF
-	TRBV2	-	TRBJ1-4	TGTGCCAGCATGGGGAACACTAATGAAAAACTGTTTTTT	CASMGNTNEKLFF
TRBD1	TRBV5-1	few	TRBJ1-6	TGCGCCAGCAGCTTCTCGGACAGGCGGTCACCCCTCCACTTT	CASSFSDRRSPLHF
TRBD1	TRBV19	-	TRBJ2-1	TGTGCCAGTAGTTTTCGACAGGGGGCCTACAATGAGCAGTTCTTC	CASSFRQGAYNEQFF
TRBD2	TRBV7-2	-	TRBJ2-4	TGTGCCAGCAGCACTCGACTAGCGGGGGGGCCTTCTGCCAAAAACATTCAGTACTTC	CASSTRLAGGPSAKNIQYF
TRBD2	TRBV19	-	TRBJ2-3	TGTGCCAGTAGTACTCGGACTAGCGGGGGGGCAAGTGATACGCAGTATTTT	CASSTRTSGGASDTQYF
-	TRBV5-8	few	TRBJ2-7	TGTGCCAGCATTGGATCCCACGAGCAGTACTTC	CASIGSHEQYF
-	TRBV7-9	-	TRBJ1-1	TGTGCCAGCAGCTTAGCGTCAGGAGCTGAAGCTTTCTTT	CASSLASGAEAFF
-	TRBV27	-	TRBJ1-4	TGTGCCAGCAGTTTAGGGGCTGGGTTAGTCACTCAAGGAGAAAAACTGTTTTTT	CASSLGAGLVTQGEKLFF
-	TRBV9	-	TRBJ2-5	TGTGCCAGCAGCCGATCAGGGGTCCAAGAGACCCAGTACTTC	CASSRSGVQETQYF
TRBD1	TRBV18	-	TRBJ1-1	TGTGCCAGCTCAGGACAGGGGGCTGGGACTGAAGCTTTCTTT	CASSGQGAGTEAFF
TRBD1	TRBV5-1	-	TRBJ1-6	TGCGCCAGCAGCTTGGAGGTCAGGGGGATTCGGGATAATTCACCCCTCCACTTT	CASSLEVRGIRDNSPLHF
-	TRBV30	-	TRBJ1-5	TGTGCCTGGAGTCCTAGGCGAAATCAGCCCCAGCATTTT	CAWSPRRNQPQHF
-	TRBV2	-	TRBJ2-1	TGTGCCAGCAGTGGTGGGAAGGGGGAGCAGTTCTTC	CASSGGKGEQFF